Each of the 22 T cell receptor beta chains below was sequenced from the same sample in a study of blood T cell repertoires in COVID-19. The method was immunoSEQ multiplex PCR; TCRdb's version includes in-frame clones alone and lacks a portion of them. The sample holds approximately 98,000 clones, about 80% seen once. The specimen sequenced was peripheral blood. These receptors all stem from a man older than 75 with acute or convalescent COVID-19.

The chain carries TRBV5-1 and TRBJ1-1, with a weak D call TRBD1 (5 bases). V dropped 0 bases and J dropped 5 bases, with 11 bases sitting between them. Per germline, CDR1 SGHRS and CDR2 YFSETQ. The CDR3 is 14 amino acids. The CDR3 DNA reads as TGCGCCAGCAGCTTGGCAGGGAAAGGGACTGAAGCTTTCTTT. Translated, it gives CASSLAGKGTEAFF.

The chain employs TRBV9 and TRBJ2-3; TRBD2 matches at 8 bases. J was trimmed by 5 bases and V by 3 bases; bases with no gene match: 11. Germline V CDR1 and CDR2: SGDLS, YYNGEE. There are 16 residues in the CDR3. The CDR3 coding sequence is TGTGCCAGCAGCGCCTCGGGACTAGGCGTAGGAGATACGCAGTATTTT. Its translation is CASSASGLGVGDTQYF.

This clone was counted once. The rearrangement links TRBV9 to TRBJ2-2, with 8 bases matching TRBD2. The germline V gene has CDR1 SGDLS and CDR2 YYNGEE. This CDR3 has 17 residues. J lost 2 bases, V lost 0 bases, and 6 bases had no gene match. Written as DNA, the CDR3 is TGTGCCAGCAGCGTAGTGGGGCGGGGGGCAAACACCGGGGAGCTGTTTTTT. Protein sequence: CASSVVGRGANTGELFF. The full variable domain, with the rest looked up from reference TRBV9 and TRBJ2-2, is DSGVTQTPKHLITATGQRVTLRCSPRSGDLSVYWYQQSLDQGLQFLIQYYNGEERAKGNILERFSAQQFPDLHSELNLSSLELGDSALYFCASSVVGRGANTGELFFGEGSRLTVL.

The V and J genes are TRBV9 and TRBJ1-3; 7 nucleotides align to TRBD1. This CDR3 has 17 residues. Per the germline V gene, CDR1 is SGDLS and CDR2 is YYNGEE. Losses at the gene ends were 4 bases for V and 0 bases for J; bases not matched to a gene: 10. CDR3 amino acids: CASSIGQALFSGNTIYF. The CDR3 coding sequence is TGTGCCAGCAGCATAGGACAGGCCCTCTTCTCTGGAAACACCATATATTTT.

The chain is built from TRBV6-6 and TRBJ2-2; 7 nucleotides line up with TRBD1. The CDR3 totals 14 residues. V was clipped by 4 bases and J by 6 bases; unmatched bases: 5. The germline CDR1 and CDR2 sequences are MNHNY and SVGAGI (reference sequence). The CDR3 reads CASSSSTGSGELFF. CDR3 sequence (DNA): TGTGCCAGCAGTTCGTCGACAGGGTCCGGGGAGCTGTTTTTT.

There are a few counts of this clone. The CDR3 DNA is TGTGCCAGCAAACTTTCAGGAGGTGAATTAAATGAGCAGTTCTTC. This sequence encodes CASKLSGGELNEQFF. The J gene is TRBJ2-1, the V gene TRBV2, with a weak D call TRBD2 (5 bases). Germline CDR1 and CDR2: SNHLY and FYNNEI. Trimming left V 7 bases short and J 7 bases short, with 20 bases between. The CDR3 covers 15 residues.

The chain employs TRBV7-2 and TRBJ2-2; D perhaps matches TRBD1 (6 bases). The CDR3 extends over 16 amino acids. The germline V gene has CDR1 SGHTA and CDR2 FQGNSA. Trimming shortened V by 0 bases and J by 5 bases, and 13 bases separated the two germline ends. The CDR3, as DNA: TGTGCCAGCAGCTTAGCGCCCAGGGGCGGAACCGGGGAGCTGTTTTTT. Its protein product is CASSLAPRGGTGELFF.

This chain joins TRBV10-1 and TRBJ1-6, with D unclear. The CDR3 has 13 residues. Trimming cost V 9 bases and J 9 bases, with 15 bases left between them. The germline CDR1 and CDR2 sequences are WNHNN and SYGVQD (reference sequence). The chain's CDR3 is CASPSRGFSPLHF. The CDR3 DNA sequence: TGCGCCAGTCCGTCCCGGGGTTTTTCACCCCTCCACTTT.

The chain recombines TRBV5-1 with TRBJ2-7, with D perhaps TRBD1 (6 bases). From germline, CDR1 is SGHRS and CDR2 YFSETQ. V was trimmed by 3 bases and J by 5 bases, leaving 12 bases between them. CDR3 length: 13 amino acids. The CDR3 nucleotides are TGCGCCAGCAGCTACCCGGACAGCCACGAGCAGTACTTC. Protein sequence: CASSYPDSHEQYF.

The chain combines TRBV6-6 with TRBJ1-1; D not resolved. V lost 6 bases, J lost 3 bases, and 17 bases lay in between. Germline V CDR1 and CDR2: MNHNY, SVGAGI (reference sequence). The CDR3 has 15 residues. The CDR3, as DNA: TGTGCCAGCAGGCCCCCGGGGAGGAGTGACACTGAAGCTTTCTTT. It codes for CASRPPGRSDTEAFF.

The chain recombines TRBV27 with TRBJ1-2, with 7 bases aligning to TRBD1. The germline gives CDR1 MNHEY, CDR2 SMNVEV (reference sequence). V dropped 7 bases and J dropped 2; count of bases not matched to a gene: 10. This CDR3 comprises 15 residues. The CDR3 DNA sequence: TGTGCCAGCACCCGCCGGGCAGGGGGGAACTATGGCTACACCTTC. Its protein is CASTRRAGGNYGYTF.

This chain joins TRBV25-1 and TRBJ1-3; D may be TRBD1 (5 bases). V was shortened by 7 bases and J by 3 bases, with 13 bases between the two germline ends. The CDR3 length is 14 residues. Germline V gene lookup returns CDR1 MGHDK and CDR2 SYGVNS. DNA for the CDR3: TGTGCCAGCACCGACAGTGCTGGTGGAAACACCATATATTTT. Protein sequence: CASTDSAGGNTIYF.

This chain links TRBV3-1 (or the pseudogene TRBV3-2) with TRBJ2-1, with D possibly matching TRBD2 (6 bases). Germline assignment: CDR1 LGHDT and CDR2 YNNKEL (reference sequence). Deletions cut 3 bases from V and 0 bases from J, with 12 bases between. The CDR3 is 16 amino acids. The CDR3 here is CASSHPTSCSYNEQFF. The CDR3 DNA is TGTGCCAGCAGCCATCCGACTAGTTGCTCCTACAATGAGCAGTTCTTC.

The chain employs TRBV5-5 and TRBJ1-2; D is possibly TRBD1 (5 bases). Germline-derived CDR1 and CDR2 are SGHKS and YYEKEE (reference sequence). V was cut by 0 bases and J by 7 bases, with 16 bases left in between. This CDR3 is 15 amino acids long. The CDR3 bases are TGTGCCAGCAGCTTGGGGCCGGGGGAGGTCGGTGGCTACACCTTC. This sequence encodes CASSLGPGEVGGYTF. The full variable domain, rest sourced from reference TRBV5-5 and TRBJ1-2, is DAGVTQSPTHLIKTRGQQVTLRCSPISGHKSVSWYQQVLGQGPQFIFQYYEKEERGRGNFPDRFSARQFPNYSSELNVNALLLGDSALYLCASSLGPGEVGGYTFGSGTRLTVV.

This rearrangement joins TRBV24-1 to TRBJ2-1; D is undetermined. The V end lost 4 bases, the J end lost 8 bases, and 11 bases lay between the germline ends. CDR1 and CDR2 from the germline V gene are KGHDR and SFDVKD. This CDR3 spans 13 amino acids. Here the CDR3 reads CATSDPIRDEQFF. CDR3 DNA: TGTGCCACCAGTGACCCAATTCGCGATGAGCAGTTCTTC.

The gene calls are TRBV2 and TRBJ1-4; no clear D. Germline V lookup: CDR1 SNHLY, CDR2 FYNNEI. CDR3 length: 18 amino acids. Deletions cut 4 bases from V and 3 bases from J, with 21 bases between. The CDR3: CASSAPENARRANEKLFF. CDR3 coding DNA: TGTGCCAGCAGTGCCCCGGAGAACGCCCGGAGGGCTAATGAAAAACTGTTTTTT.

This sequence joins TRBV5-1 and TRBJ1-4; possible D gene TRBD1, 5 bases. The germline V and J ends were trimmed by 2 bases and 8 bases, with 13 bases remaining between them. Germline V CDR1 and CDR2: SGHRS, YFSETQ. The CDR3 is made up of 14 amino acids. CDR3 loop: CASSLMTVEEKLFF. The CDR3 bases are TGCGCCAGCAGCTTAATGACAGTGGAAGAAAAACTGTTTTTT.

This clone was detected a few times. The chain combines TRBV28 with TRBJ1-3; D perhaps matches TRBD1 (6 bases). The V end was cut by 6 bases, the J end by 4 bases, with 10 bases between. Germline-derived CDR1 and CDR2 are MDHEN and SYDVKM. There are 13 residues in the CDR3. The CDR3: CASRRDIGNTIYF. The CDR3 DNA sequence: TGTGCCAGCAGGAGGGACATAGGAAACACCATATATTTT.

This clone was picked up one time. This chain joins TRBV7-2 and TRBJ2-2; D is possibly TRBD2 (6 bases). The germline V and J ends were trimmed by 5 bases and 0 bases, with 10 bases remaining between them. The CDR3 length is 15 residues. CDR1 SGHTA and CDR2 FQGNSA come from the germline V gene. In DNA form, the CDR3 reads TGTGCCAGCAGCCAGAGCGGGCCGAACACCGGGGAGCTGTTTTTT. It translates to CASSQSGPNTGELFF.

J is TRBJ2-1 and V is TRBV2; TRBD1 matches 9 bases. Germline V CDR1 and CDR2: SNHLY, FYNNEI. The J segment lost 0 bases and the V segment lost 4 bases, leaving 7 bases of the junction unmatched. The CDR3 has 17 amino acids. CDR3 in amino acids: CASSVLKTGGSYNEQFF. DNA for the CDR3: TGTGCCAGCAGTGTCCTCAAGACAGGGGGCTCCTACAATGAGCAGTTCTTC.

This chain links TRBV18 with TRBJ1-6, with D possibly matching TRBD1 (5 bases). The CDR3 sequence is 16 residues long. Germline loops: CDR1 KGHSH, CDR2 LQKENI. Between the trimmed V and J ends, which lost 6 bases and 9 bases, there was a span of 21 bases. CDR3 sequence: CASSIKTEAASSPLHF. The DNA of the CDR3 is TGTGCCAGCTCGATCAAGACAGAGGCGGCCAGTTCACCCCTCCACTTT.

The chain has TRBV3-1 (or the pseudogene TRBV3-2) and TRBJ1-1, with TRBD1 as a possible D gene (5 bases). Germline V lookup: CDR1 LGHDT, CDR2 YNNKEL (reference sequence). The CDR3 is made up of 15 amino acids. Trimming pared 6 bases from V and 1 base from J, leaving 15 bases between. This CDR3 is CASRGRGGTNTEAFF. The CDR3 coding sequence is TGTGCCAGCAGGGGTCGTGGAGGGACGAACACTGAAGCTTTCTTT.